This T cell receptor (beta chain) was captured by sequencing in a study of cytomegalovirus exposure and HLA in healthy donors (dated by TCRdb to 2016 to 2017). The study in broad terms: An earlier analysis of 550 to 700 of the donors reported 250 to 350 Gb of sequence data and some 120 million unique TCR beta sequences from 150 million to 200 million T cells. Approximately 310 gigabases of sequencing data and 70 million to 95 million unique TCR sequences made up an early release that covered around 640 HLA-typed donors. The genetic ancestry cluster associated with self-reported Caucasian donors included about 81% of the roughly 360 genotyped donors. The study aimed to test whether signatures of past pathogen exposure could be identified by cataloging public T cell receptors. Using immunosequencing, the study profiled T cell repertoires from around 670 subjects and related those repertoires to cytomegalovirus serostatus. Besides the first cohort of around 670 subjects, a separate validation cohort made up of 120 different subjects was used. To predict cytomegalovirus infection status, the study combined high-throughput TCR immunosequencing, statistical association of individual TCRs with disease status, and machine learning. In a later analysis, previously published TCR beta repertoires from more than 500 donors were re-analyzed and high-resolution HLA genotyping was added so that TCR occurrence patterns could be studied. In the later analysis, no new phenotypic data were used to find candidate immune exposures; instead, reliance was placed on TCR beta sequences and their occurrence across donors. In an earlier analysis of 500 to 650 of the donors, high-throughput TCR beta sequencing was used to judge whether each TCR beta V gene segment behaved as functional or pseudogenic. Donor age, sex, ethnicity and CMV serostatus were collected together with the repertoire data. A later genetic analysis used genome-wide SNP genotypes for about 65% of the roughly 700 donors, treating that subset as a discovery cohort. Every discovery cohort repertoire had been produced on one sequencing platform. HLA typing included class I and class II loci at four-digit resolution. The number of typed donors differed by locus: about 620-640 for A, B, C, DRB1 and DQB1; roughly 510 for DQA1; approximately 610 for DPA1; and about 450 for DPB1. About five DR-DQ haplotypes were treated as single units for association and clustering because of strong linkage in the cohort. Across approximately 400 genotyped donors of the cohort, an average of roughly 200,000 unique TCR beta nucleotide sequences per donor were sequenced, and approximately 17% of those sequences were non-productive. Findings and caveats that apply to the study as a whole: A later genetic analysis reported fewer N-insertions in productive TCRs among donors in an Asian-associated ancestry cluster than the roughly 690-donor mean. Most TCR sequences were observed very rarely across donors, whereas some public TCRs were present in many individuals. In the study, around 150 TCR beta chains were listed as associated with cytomegalovirus. A later genetic analysis associated a missense DCLRE1C variant with V-gene and J-gene trimming of TCR beta chains, and an independent cohort replicated the association. The authors suggested that the approach could potentially be extended to other disease states and immunological phenotypes. Only TCR beta chains were sequenced in this cohort, and the absence of alpha or paired-chain data limited detectable features. Broadly in line with IMGT annotations, most TCR beta V segments showed up in productive rearrangements about 90% or about 30% of the time in an earlier analysis of under 700 of the donors. Because counts were too low, seventeen rarely observed V segments, including chromosome 9 orphons, were excluded from the earlier analysis of about 500 of the donors. Roughly uniform sequencing depth across donors was assumed in presence/absence analyses, although this assumption may not hold. In a later analysis, HLA-associated TCR beta chains showed more clonal expansion and lower generation probabilities than non-associated chains that were equally common. Assigning TCR associations to individual alleles was difficult when HLA alleles, especially DR and DQ, strongly co-occurred. Several of the top co-occurrence clusters appeared to be linked to parvovirus B19, influenza, CMV and Epstein-Barr virus, according to a later analysis. A cluster of highly shared sequence variants was judged likely to represent a technical artifact of the sequencing pipeline. According to a later analysis, most CMV-associated TCR beta chains appeared to be HLA-restricted, and the HLA associations seemed to be driven largely by CMV exposure. A further reported finding was that TCR beta sequences accurately predicted the HLA-A and HLA-B alleles for most subjects in the first cohort. Cytomegalovirus status was reported to be diagnosed by the classifier with high specificity and sensitivity in both the original and validation cohorts. Because HLA typing was unavailable for some donors at each locus, only the typed subset was used in association tests. Linkage disequilibrium might explain the correlated functional status among segregating V segments, but an unknown experimental factor could not be ruled out. A few of the identified cytomegalovirus-associated TCR beta chains were confirmed in vitro to be specific for cytomegalovirus antigens. Some IMGT-functional V segments, including TRBV6-2 and TRBV6-3, could not be distinguished by the 87-base-pair reads and were therefore excluded. In a later analysis, 16,951 TCR beta sequences were associated with specific HLA alleles at a false discovery rate of 0.05. In a later analysis, the rate of TCR association differed among HLA loci, with DRB1 alleles having the most associated TCRs and HLA-C alleles having the fewest. The only immune exposure information available for the cohort was CMV serostatus.

The library was made by the immunoSEQ multiplex PCR assay. A mixture of 60 forward primers for TCR Vbeta segments and 13 reverse primers for TCR Jbeta segments was used in the multiplex PCR. The CDR3 region of rearranged TCR beta genes was amplified from genomic DNA with a multiplex PCR assay. On the Illumina HiSeq System, the amplified TCR beta libraries were sequenced as 87-base-pair reads. The study's own analysis went as follows. A later analysis tallied tens of millions of unique TCR beta chains across the approximately 670 repertoires, and approximately 12 million of those chains were shared by two or more donors. A nearest-neighbor algorithm error-corrected the raw reads and collapsed the reads into unique sequences, merging closely related sequences to remove PCR and sequencing errors. V, D and J gene segments were assigned by aligning CDR3 sequences to IMGT reference sequences. For a sequence to be retained, at least a six-nucleotide match to both a V gene segment and a J gene segment was required. Rearrangements were called productive when the CDR3 lacked stop codons and stayed in frame with V and J; all others were non-productive. CDR3 was defined by IMGT convention, running from the second conserved V-encoded cysteine to the conserved J-encoded phenylalanine. The earlier analysis of about 610 of the donors excluded any sequence lacking an unambiguous match to a single V gene segment. In an earlier analysis of roughly 500 of the donors, V segments were called functional above 56.7% productive rearrangements and were called segregating when the between-donor standard deviation exceeded 5%. To diagnose cytomegalovirus status from the catalog of TCR beta chain sequences, a statistical classification framework was built. A later analysis assigned V and J genes by comparing TCR nucleotide sequences with IMGT/GENE-DB human TR gene sequences. The TCRdist pipeline was used in a later analysis to assign CDR3 sequences and most-parsimonious VDJ recombination scenarios. In a later analysis, every TCR beta chain was defined by the combination of its CDR3 amino acid sequence and its V-gene family, and reads without a unique V-gene family were dropped. In a later analysis, 450 to 600 highly shared, low-generation-probability nucleotide sequences were removed to address suspected cross-contamination and a sequencing artifact. In a later analysis, a clonal expansion index for each public chain was calculated from normalized within-repertoire ranks of inferred template counts. In a later analysis, generation probabilities were computed with a VDJ recombination model fitted to out-of-frame rearrangements, and the resulting probabilities were checked against IGoR. In a later analysis, hypergeometric tests were used to score TCR-TCR, TCR-HLA and TCR-CMV co-occurrence, with a repertoire-size bias correction applied to TCR pairs. To estimate false discovery rates, a later analysis permuted the HLA or CMV assignments 20 times. In a later analysis, co-occurring TCRs were grouped using DBSCAN, with TCRdist sequence similarity added in when clustering inside HLA-allele-positive subsets. Repertoires with fewer than 30,000 or more than 120,000 public chains, plus five repertoires with anomalous nucleotide sharing, were excluded from co-occurrence clustering. Entries here come from immuneACCESS through TCRdb and include only in-frame sequences with V and J called. Some clones fail to appear in such tables; in the studies checked, an unresolved V gene covers under half of the shortfall, and the cause of the remainder is unknown. V and J calls and clone size are copied from that table; D and trimming were computed from the DNA. This sample comprises 110,000 or so clones, 60% to 85% of them detected only once. Approximately 5% of the sample comes from the top ten.

The cohort comprised hundreds of healthy bone marrow donors. At the time of sampling, every cohort member was nominally healthy, though immune exposures that went unrecorded were likely present. The donor was CMV seropositive and was included in the group of approximately 310 seropositive cohort members. Every donor gave a peripheral blood sample, and the peripheral blood mononuclear cells from that sample were used for TCR beta sequencing. The Qiagen DNeasy Blood Extraction Kit was used to extract genomic DNA from the blood cell samples. Concerning this clone: Its recognized antigen is unknown. Base qualities were left out, and no much larger clone turns up one base away.

The germline V gene sets CDR1 to MGHRA and CDR2 to YSYEKL. Including the terminal cysteine and phenylalanine, the CDR3 comprises 15 residues. The only DNA kept is the CDR3, 45 bases in frame from the first base. V loses 0 bases of germline sequence and J loses 3 bases, and the interval between the two ends is 11 bases. The rearrangement joined TRBV4-1 to TRBJ1-1, with the D gene not clear enough to name. Sequencing input: PBMCs. This receptor was obtained from a man between 50 and 59 years old in good health and CMV-seropositive. The bases are TGCGCCAGCAGCCAAGATGAGGGAGCGTACACTGAAGCTTTCTTT. Its protein reads: CASSQDEGAYTEAFF.